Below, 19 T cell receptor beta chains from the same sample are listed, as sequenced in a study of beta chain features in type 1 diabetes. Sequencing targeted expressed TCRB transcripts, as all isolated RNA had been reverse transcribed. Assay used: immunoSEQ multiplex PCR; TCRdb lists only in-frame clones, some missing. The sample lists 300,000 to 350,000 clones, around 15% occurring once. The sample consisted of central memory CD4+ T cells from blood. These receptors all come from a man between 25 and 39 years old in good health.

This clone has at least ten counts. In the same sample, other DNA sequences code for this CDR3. DNA for the CDR3: TGCAGCGTTGTGGGGACGGAGACCCAGTACTTC. Translating gives CSVVGTETQYF. The chain links TRBV29-1 to TRBJ2-5; either TRBD1 or TRBD2 may fit D (5 bases each). The CDR3 length is 11 residues. Deletions cut 4 bases from V and 5 bases from J, with 8 bases between. Germline CDR1 is SQVTM and CDR2 is ANQGSEA.

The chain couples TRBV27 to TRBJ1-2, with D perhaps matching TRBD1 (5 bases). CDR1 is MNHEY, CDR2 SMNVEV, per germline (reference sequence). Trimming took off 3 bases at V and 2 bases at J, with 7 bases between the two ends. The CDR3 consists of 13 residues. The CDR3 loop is CASSFGGNYGYTF. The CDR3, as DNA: TGTGCCAGCAGTTTCGGGGGAAACTATGGCTACACCTTC.

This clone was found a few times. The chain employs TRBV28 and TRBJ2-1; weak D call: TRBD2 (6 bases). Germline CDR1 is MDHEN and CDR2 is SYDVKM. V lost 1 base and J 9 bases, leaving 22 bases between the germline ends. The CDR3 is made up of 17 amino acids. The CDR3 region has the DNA TGTGCCAGCAGTTTATACGGGGTCGCCAGGAAAGCGGGTGAGCAGTTCTTC. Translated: CASSLYGVARKAGEQFF.

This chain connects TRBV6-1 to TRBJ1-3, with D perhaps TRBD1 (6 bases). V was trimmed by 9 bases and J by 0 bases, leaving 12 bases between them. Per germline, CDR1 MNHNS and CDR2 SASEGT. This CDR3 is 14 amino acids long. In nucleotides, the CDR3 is TGTGCCAGTGCCCGGGACAACTCTGGAAACACCATATATTTT. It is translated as CASARDNSGNTIYF.

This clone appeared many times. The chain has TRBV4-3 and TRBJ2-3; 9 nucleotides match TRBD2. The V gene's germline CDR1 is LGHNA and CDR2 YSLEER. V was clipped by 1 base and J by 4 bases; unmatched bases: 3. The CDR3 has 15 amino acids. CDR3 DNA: TGCGCCAGCAGCCAAGGCGGGGGGGATGCAGATACGCAGTATTTT. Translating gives CASSQGGGDADTQYF.

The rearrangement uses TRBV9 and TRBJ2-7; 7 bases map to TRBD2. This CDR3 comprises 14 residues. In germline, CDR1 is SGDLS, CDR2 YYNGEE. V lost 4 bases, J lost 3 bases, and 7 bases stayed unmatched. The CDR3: CASSPHGGSYEQYF. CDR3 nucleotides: TGTGCCAGCAGCCCCCACGGGGGGAGCTACGAGCAGTACTTC.

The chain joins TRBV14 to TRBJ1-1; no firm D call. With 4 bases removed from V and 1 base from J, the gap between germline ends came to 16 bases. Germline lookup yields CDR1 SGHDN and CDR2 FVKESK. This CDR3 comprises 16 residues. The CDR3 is CASSPTLGPTNTEAFF. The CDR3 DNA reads TGTGCCAGCAGCCCCACACTCGGACCCACGAACACTGAAGCTTTCTTT.

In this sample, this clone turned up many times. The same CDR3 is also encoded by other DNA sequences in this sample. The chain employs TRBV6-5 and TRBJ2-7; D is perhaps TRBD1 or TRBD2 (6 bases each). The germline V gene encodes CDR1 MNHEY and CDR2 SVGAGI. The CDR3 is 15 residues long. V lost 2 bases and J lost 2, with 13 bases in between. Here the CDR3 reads CASSYRGQGTYEQYF. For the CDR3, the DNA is TGTGCCAGCAGTTACCGGGGGCAGGGAACCTACGAGCAGTACTTC.

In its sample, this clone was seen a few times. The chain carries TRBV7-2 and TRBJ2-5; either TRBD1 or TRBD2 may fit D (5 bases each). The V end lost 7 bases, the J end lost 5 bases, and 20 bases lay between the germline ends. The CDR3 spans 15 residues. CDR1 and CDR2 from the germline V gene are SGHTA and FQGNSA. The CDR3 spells CASTTKTTWGETQYF. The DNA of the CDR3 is TGTGCCAGCACCACTAAGACTACTTGGGGCGAGACCCAGTACTTC.

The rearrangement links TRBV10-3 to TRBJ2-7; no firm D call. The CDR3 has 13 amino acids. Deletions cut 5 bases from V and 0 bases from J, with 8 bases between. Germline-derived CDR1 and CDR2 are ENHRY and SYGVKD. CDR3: CAISSMSSYEQYF. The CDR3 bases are TGTGCCATCAGTTCCATGAGCTCCTACGAGCAGTACTTC.

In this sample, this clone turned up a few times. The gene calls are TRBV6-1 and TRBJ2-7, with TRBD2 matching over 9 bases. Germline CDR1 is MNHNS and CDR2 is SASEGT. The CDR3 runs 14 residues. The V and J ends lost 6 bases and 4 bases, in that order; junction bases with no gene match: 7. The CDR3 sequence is CASRTTSGVYEQYV. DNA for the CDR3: TGTGCCAGCAGGACGACTAGCGGTGTATACGAGCAGTACGTC.

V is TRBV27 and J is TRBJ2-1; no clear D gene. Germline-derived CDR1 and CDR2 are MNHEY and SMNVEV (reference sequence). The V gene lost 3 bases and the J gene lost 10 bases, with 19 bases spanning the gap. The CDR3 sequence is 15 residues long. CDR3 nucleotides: TGTGCCAGCAGTTTTGTGCCTGGATTCCAATGGGAGCAGTTCTTC. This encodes CASSFVPGFQWEQFF.

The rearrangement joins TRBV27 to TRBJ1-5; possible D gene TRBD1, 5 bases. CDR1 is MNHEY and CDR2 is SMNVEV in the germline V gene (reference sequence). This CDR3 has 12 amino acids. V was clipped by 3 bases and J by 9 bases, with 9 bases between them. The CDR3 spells CASSFGGRPQHF. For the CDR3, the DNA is TGTGCCAGCAGTTTCGGGGGTAGGCCCCAGCATTTT.

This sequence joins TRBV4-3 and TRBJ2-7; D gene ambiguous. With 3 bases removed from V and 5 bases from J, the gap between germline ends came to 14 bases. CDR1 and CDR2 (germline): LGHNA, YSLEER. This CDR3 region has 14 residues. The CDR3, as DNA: TGCGCCAGCAGCCAGTTCTCGGACGGAGACGAGCAGTACTTC. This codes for CASSQFSDGDEQYF.

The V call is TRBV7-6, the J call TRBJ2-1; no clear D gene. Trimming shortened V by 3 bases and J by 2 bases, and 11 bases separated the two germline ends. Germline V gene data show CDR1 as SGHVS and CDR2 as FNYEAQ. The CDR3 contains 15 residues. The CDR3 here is CASSLGYSPYNEQFF. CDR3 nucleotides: TGTGCCAGCAGCTTGGGATATAGCCCCTACAATGAGCAGTTCTTC.

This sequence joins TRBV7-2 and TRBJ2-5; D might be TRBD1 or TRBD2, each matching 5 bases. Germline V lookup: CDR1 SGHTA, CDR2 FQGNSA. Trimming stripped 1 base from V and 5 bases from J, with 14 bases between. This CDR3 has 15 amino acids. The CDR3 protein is CASSLEGAGRETQYF. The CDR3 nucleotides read TGTGCCAGCAGCTTAGAAGGGGCGGGTCGGGAGACCCAGTACTTC.

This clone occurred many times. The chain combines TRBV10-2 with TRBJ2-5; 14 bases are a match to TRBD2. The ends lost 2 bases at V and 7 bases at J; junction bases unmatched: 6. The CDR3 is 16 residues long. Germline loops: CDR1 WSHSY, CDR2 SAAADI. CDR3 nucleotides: TGCGCCAGCAGTGAGGGGACTAGCGGGGGCCGGGGGACCCAGTACTTC. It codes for CASSEGTSGGRGTQYF.

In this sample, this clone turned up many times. The CDR3 protein is CASRPDGSLTDTQYF. CDR3 nucleotide sequence: TGCGCCAGCAGACCCGACGGAAGCCTCACAGATACGCAGTATTTT. The V call is TRBV5-1, the J call TRBJ2-3; D remains ambiguous. CDR1 and CDR2 from the germline V gene are SGHRS and YFSETQ. V gave up 5 bases and J gave up 2 bases, with 15 bases separating them. The CDR3 extends over 15 amino acids.

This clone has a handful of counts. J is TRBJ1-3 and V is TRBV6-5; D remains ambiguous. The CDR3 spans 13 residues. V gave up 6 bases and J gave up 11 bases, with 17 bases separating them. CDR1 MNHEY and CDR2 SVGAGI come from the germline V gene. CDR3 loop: CASRVPSSAAIYF. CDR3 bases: TGTGCCAGCAGGGTCCCGAGTTCCGCAGCCATATATTTT.